These 32 T cell receptor beta chains were all obtained from the same sample, sequenced in a study of beta chain features in type 1 diabetes. Isolated RNA was reverse transcribed in full, so expressed TCRB transcripts were sequenced. Assay: immunoSEQ multiplex PCR; the TCRdb copy retains only in-frame clones and omits some. The data show about 360,000 clones, roughly 12% seen once. Sequences were obtained from naive CD4+ T cells from blood. These receptors were taken from a man between 18 and 29 years old in good health.

This clone has only a few counts. The CDR3 protein is CASSPFTGTNDYEQYF. The CDR3 DNA sequence: TGTGCCAGCAGCCCTTTTACCGGGACAAACGACTACGAGCAGTACTTC. The genes are TRBV4-2 and TRBJ2-7, with D tentatively TRBD1 (6 bases). CDR1 is LGHNA, CDR2 YNFKEQ, per germline. V dropped 4 bases and J dropped 3 bases, with 19 bases sitting between them. The CDR3 contains 16 residues.

In its sample, this clone was seen a few times. V is TRBV6-5 and J is TRBJ2-7, with TRBD2 identical over 7 bases. The germline gives CDR1 MNHEY, CDR2 SVGAGI. CDR3 length: 12 residues. Losses at the gene ends were 4 bases for V and 3 bases for J; bases not matched to a gene: 0. The CDR3 sequence: CASSSGGYEQYF. In DNA form, the CDR3 reads TGTGCCAGCAGTTCGGGGGGCTACGAGCAGTACTTC.

This clone was counted between two and nine times. J is TRBJ2-6 and V is TRBV5-1; the match to TRBD1 covers 10 bases. The CDR3 loop spans 18 amino acids. Looked up from germline, CDR1 is SGHRS and CDR2 is YFSETQ. With 4 bases clipped from V and 1 base from J, the junction kept 8 bases outside the gene matches. CDR3 nucleotide sequence: TGCGCCAGCAGCATTCGACAGGGGGCGCAATCTGGGGCCAACGTCCTGACTTTC. Its protein product is CASSIRQGAQSGANVLTF.

The CDR3: CAWSVRQDGYEQYF. The CDR3 DNA reads TGTGCCTGGAGTGTGCGACAGGATGGCTACGAGCAGTACTTC. The chain carries TRBV30 and TRBJ2-7; D perhaps matches TRBD1 (6 bases). Germline CDR1 is GTSNPN and CDR2 is SVGIG (reference sequence). The V gene lost 0 bases and the J gene lost 3 bases, with 12 bases spanning the gap. This CDR3 comprises 14 residues.

The gene calls are TRBV6-4 and TRBJ1-1, with D unclear. The CDR3 extends over 14 amino acids. V lost 7 bases and J lost 4, with 16 bases in between. Germline values: CDR1 MRHNA, CDR2 SNTAGT. DNA for the CDR3: TGTGCCAGCATGCGTGTGGCGGGAGGCACTGAAGCTTTCTTT. Translating it yields CASMRVAGGTEAFF.

This clone occurred a few times. V gene TRBV5-1 combines with J gene TRBJ2-7; TRBD1 matches 11 bases. CDR1 is SGHRS and CDR2 is YFSETQ in the germline V gene. This CDR3 contains 13 residues. V lost 4 bases and J lost 5; bases outside the gene matches: 2. Written as DNA, the CDR3 is TGCGCCAGCAGCGTGGACAGGGGGCACGAGCAGTACTTC. Residues: CASSVDRGHEQYF.

This clone was recorded a few times. The J gene is TRBJ2-3, the V gene TRBV7-2; 7 nucleotides match TRBD2. The CDR3 has 17 amino acids. Germline-derived CDR1 and CDR2 are SGHTA and FQGNSA. Trimming took 0 bases from V and 0 from J; bases not matched to a gene: 6. The CDR3 sequence is CASSLAGGGFSTDTQYF. DNA for the CDR3: TGTGCCAGCAGCTTAGCGGGCGGGGGTTTTAGCACAGATACGCAGTATTTT.

This clone appeared a few times. V gene TRBV4-2 combines with J gene TRBJ2-2, with TRBD2 identical over 13 bases. Germline CDR1 and CDR2: LGHNA and YNFKEQ. V lost 0 bases and J lost 5; bases outside the gene matches: 6. There are 18 residues in the CDR3. CDR3: CASSQEELAGGPTGELFF. As DNA, the CDR3 is TGTGCCAGCAGCCAAGAAGAACTAGCGGGAGGGCCGACCGGGGAGCTGTTTTTT.

This chain links TRBV28 with TRBJ2-3; 7 positions match TRBD2. V shed 3 bases, J shed 0 bases, and the junction held 3 bases outside the gene matches. The CDR3 contains 15 residues. The V gene's germline CDR1 is MDHEN and CDR2 SYDVKM. The CDR3, as DNA: TGTGCCAGCAGTTTCACGGGGGGTAGCACAGATACGCAGTATTTT. It encodes CASSFTGGSTDTQYF.

The chain has TRBV5-1 and TRBJ1-1; 8 bases map to TRBD1. J was trimmed by 5 bases and V by 2 bases; bases with no gene match: 5. The CDR3 runs to 14 residues. Germline V gene data show CDR1 as SGHRS and CDR2 as YFSETQ. In DNA, the CDR3 is TGCGCCAGCAGCTTACTACAGGGGGGAACTGAAGCTTTCTTT. It is translated as CASSLLQGGTEAFF.

The CDR3 DNA reads as TGTGCCAGCATTGAAGGACAGGGCTCCTATAATTCACCCCTCCACTTT. This codes for CASIEGQGSYNSPLHF. The chain has TRBV7-9 and TRBJ1-6; 8 bases match TRBD1. Germline loops: CDR1 SEHNR, CDR2 FQNEAQ (reference sequence). The CDR3 has 16 residues. V was pared by 7 bases and J by 0 bases, with 5 bases of the junction left unmatched.

The V and J genes are TRBV7-9 and TRBJ1-1; maybe TRBD1 (5 bases). CDR3 length: 12 residues. Trimming cost V 11 bases and J 5 bases, with 15 bases left between them. Per germline, CDR1 SEHNR and CDR2 FQNEAQ (reference sequence). For the CDR3, the DNA is TGTGCCGTCATCTCGGGGGGGACTGAAGCTTTCTTT. Amino acids: CAVISGGTEAFF.

The J gene is TRBJ2-7, the V gene TRBV5-1, with no clear D. This CDR3 has 15 residues. The germline V gene encodes CDR1 SGHRS and CDR2 YFSETQ. Trimming stripped 0 bases from V and 5 bases from J, with 15 bases between. Here the CDR3 DNA reads TGCGCCAGCAGCTTGGAAGCCCGGGTAAGCGACGAGCAGTACTTC. This codes for CASSLEARVSDEQYF.

This chain connects TRBV28 to TRBJ1-5; TRBD1 is a possible D gene (6 bases). Germline V gene lookup returns CDR1 MDHEN and CDR2 SYDVKM. V was trimmed by 3 bases and J by 7 bases, leaving 16 bases between them. The CDR3 has 15 amino acids. This CDR3 reads CASSFNPGGGQPQHF. For the CDR3, the DNA is TGTGCCAGCAGTTTTAACCCCGGGGGGGGCCAGCCCCAGCATTTT.

The rearrangement joins TRBV30 to TRBJ2-7; 9 nucleotides align to TRBD1. V dropped 0 bases and J dropped 1; count of bases not matched to a gene: 13. The CDR3 loop spans 18 amino acids. Germline V gives CDR1 GTSNPN, CDR2 SVGIG (reference sequence). The CDR3 nucleotides are TGTGCCTGGAGTGTACGAGGGACAGGGCTCGGTTGGTCCTACGAGCAGTACTTC. It specifies CAWSVRGTGLGWSYEQYF.

The V gene is TRBV5-1, the J gene TRBJ2-3; 7 bases are a match to TRBD2. Germline V gene lookup returns CDR1 SGHRS and CDR2 YFSETQ. The J segment lost 7 bases and the V segment lost 1 base, leaving 15 bases of the junction unmatched. The CDR3 sequence is 17 residues long. This CDR3 reads CASSLSGGGLGINTQYF. CDR3 nucleotide sequence: TGCGCCAGCAGCTTGTCGGGGGGAGGCCTTGGAATTAATACGCAGTATTTT.

The chain joins TRBV6-5 to TRBJ2-5; 8 bases align to TRBD1. This CDR3 has 14 amino acids. V gave up 7 bases and J gave up 2 bases; unmatched junction bases: 6. The germline V gene encodes CDR1 MNHEY and CDR2 SVGAGI. The CDR3 protein is CASTGTGPQETQYF. CDR3 nucleotide sequence: TGTGCCAGCACCGGGACAGGACCTCAAGAGACCCAGTACTTC.

The rearrangement joins TRBV28 to TRBJ2-4; TRBD1 aligns across 7 bases. V gave up 8 bases and J gave up 2 bases; unmatched junction bases: 3. Per germline, CDR1 MDHEN and CDR2 SYDVKM. CDR3 length equals 13 residues. CDR3 nucleotide sequence: TGTGCCAGCCGACAGGGAACCAAAAACATTCAGTACTTC. This translates into CASRQGTKNIQYF.

This clone turned up a few times. This chain links TRBV20-1 with TRBJ2-3, with D hard to call. CDR1 and CDR2 (germline): DFQATT, SNEGSKA (reference sequence). Trimming cost V 8 bases and J 6 bases, with 12 bases left between them. This CDR3 has 11 amino acids. The CDR3 loop is CSLAAADTQYF. The CDR3 DNA reads as TGCAGTCTCGCGGCCGCGGATACGCAGTATTTT.

This clone was seen a handful of times. The V call is TRBV5-1, the J call TRBJ2-3; weak D call: TRBD2 (6 bases). Germline V gives CDR1 SGHRS, CDR2 YFSETQ. V shed 0 bases and J shed 5 bases, with 10 bases lying between them. The CDR3 is 14 residues long. The CDR3 loop is CASSLATGLDTQYF. As DNA, the CDR3 is TGCGCCAGCAGCTTGGCCACGGGACTAGATACGCAGTATTTT.

This chain joins TRBV5-6 and TRBJ1-2; TRBD1 might be the D (5 bases). Per the germline V gene, CDR1 is SGHDT and CDR2 is YYEEEE. V lost 4 bases and J lost 3, with 19 bases in between. This CDR3 is built from 16 residues. The CDR3 DNA is TGTGCCAGCAGCGGACAAGGGCTCAGGGCTTACTATGGCTACACCTTC. The encoded protein is CASSGQGLRAYYGYTF.

This chain joins TRBV7-2 and TRBJ2-2; 9 bases map to TRBD2. The CDR3 consists of 16 residues. Germline trimming cut 4 bases from V and 0 bases from J; bases unmatched to any gene: 3. Germline CDR1 and CDR2: SGHTA and FQGNSA. The DNA of the CDR3 is TGTGCCAGCAGCTCCCTAGCGGGGACGAACACCGGGGAGCTGTTTTTT. This encodes CASSSLAGTNTGELFF.

The V gene is TRBV18, the J gene TRBJ2-7; a possible D gene is TRBD1 (5 bases). The germline V gene has CDR1 KGHSH and CDR2 LQKENI. V was cut by 1 base and J by 3 bases, with 13 bases left in between. This CDR3 contains 15 residues. The CDR3: CASSPLARADYEQYF. CDR3 DNA sequence: TGTGCCAGCTCACCACTTGCCAGGGCAGACTACGAGCAGTACTTC.

This clone was seen more than once but under ten times. This chain joins TRBV27 and TRBJ2-7; 13 bases match TRBD2. V was clipped by 4 bases and J by 2 bases; unmatched bases: 5. CDR1 and CDR2 (germline): MNHEY, SMNVEV (reference sequence). There are 16 residues in the CDR3. CDR3 sequence reads: CASSSAGLAGTYEQYF. CDR3 nucleotides: TGTGCCAGCAGTTCTGCGGGACTAGCGGGAACCTACGAGCAGTACTTC.

The chain combines TRBV6-5 with TRBJ2-3; 7 positions match TRBD1. Germline-derived CDR1 and CDR2 are MNHEY and SVGAGI. The V and J ends lost 5 bases and 7 bases, in that order; junction bases with no gene match: 9. The CDR3 loop spans 14 amino acids. CDR3 nucleotide sequence: TGTGCCAGCAGTCAACAGGGGATGGTGAATACGCAGTATTTT. Its protein is CASSQQGMVNTQYF.

This clone occurred a few times. The chain employs TRBV5-1 and TRBJ1-2; tentatively, D is TRBD1 (5 bases). Germline CDR1 is SGHRS and CDR2 is YFSETQ. The germline V and J ends were trimmed by 6 bases and 4 bases, with 10 bases remaining between them. This CDR3 is built from 12 residues. Here the CDR3 reads CASTRGTYGYTF. CDR3 nucleotides: TGCGCCAGCACCCGGGGGACCTATGGCTACACCTTC.

This clone occurred a few times. The J gene is TRBJ2-1, the V gene TRBV7-9, with 7 bases identical to TRBD1. CDR3 size: 15 residues. The ends lost 5 bases at V and 4 bases at J; junction bases unmatched: 8. Per germline, CDR1 SEHNR and CDR2 FQNEAQ (reference sequence). The CDR3 loop is CASSPSWDSYNEQFF. The CDR3 DNA reads TGTGCCAGCAGCCCCTCTTGGGACAGTTACAATGAGCAGTTCTTC.

The chain combines TRBV6-1 with TRBJ2-7, with a weak D call TRBD1 (6 bases). The CDR3 extends over 13 amino acids. Trimming took 7 bases from V and 1 from J, leaving 11 bases between them. CDR1 is MNHNS, CDR2 SASEGT, per germline. The CDR3 loop reads CASILQGSYEQYF. The DNA of the CDR3 is TGTGCCAGCATTTTACAGGGATCCTACGAGCAGTACTTC.

This clone was picked up a small number of times. The gene calls are TRBV4-2 and TRBJ1-5; the match to TRBD1 covers 8 bases. Trimming cost V 0 bases and J 9 bases; bases outside gene matches: 13. CDR1 and CDR2 (germline): LGHNA, YNFKEQ. This CDR3 contains 17 residues. The CDR3 loop reads CASSQDWAGGEQRPQHF. DNA for the CDR3: TGTGCCAGCAGCCAAGATTGGGCAGGGGGCGAGCAGCGGCCCCAGCATTTT.

J is TRBJ1-2 and V is TRBV4-2; 7 positions agree with TRBD1. The CDR3 is 16 residues long. Germline V gene sequence: CDR1 LGHNA, CDR2 YNFKEQ. With V trimmed by 4 bases and J by 5 bases, 13 bases remained unmatched. The CDR3: CASSPTGEGALYGYTF. Written as DNA, the CDR3 is TGTGCCAGCAGCCCCACCGGCGAGGGGGCCCTTTATGGCTACACCTTC.

The chain has TRBV6-5 and TRBJ1-2; the D gene is possibly TRBD1 (5 bases). This CDR3 contains 14 residues. V lost 7 bases, J lost 5 bases, and 17 bases lay in between. From germline, CDR1 is MNHEY and CDR2 SVGAGI. CDR3 sequence (DNA): TGTGCCAGCACCAAAGCAGCAGGGAGGTATGGCTACACCTTC. Translating it yields CASTKAAGRYGYTF.

The chain combines TRBV5-4 with TRBJ1-2; TRBD1 agrees at 11 bases. The CDR3 has 16 amino acids. Germline-derived CDR1 and CDR2 are SGHNT and YYREEE (reference sequence). With V trimmed by 2 bases and J by 4 bases, 7 bases remained unmatched. The CDR3 here is CASSLQDRGRGYGYTF. The CDR3 DNA follows: TGTGCCAGCAGCTTACAGGACAGGGGGCGCGGCTATGGCTACACCTTC.